This T cell receptor (beta chain) was recorded in a study of T-cell reconstitution after alpha-beta-depleted transplantation in children. CDR3 length: 17 residues. Germline V gene lookup returns CDR1 SGHVS and CDR2 FNYEAQ. The J segment lost 7 bases and the V segment lost 4 bases, leaving 14 bases of the junction unmatched. This clonotype showed up many times. The antigen is unknown. Study conclusions and caveats: When one year had passed after transplant, most T-cell counts and diversity came from newly produced T cells. The study traced high day-60 TCRbeta diversity in some patients to surviving recipient T cells and thymic progenitors. As was reported, about two months after transplant, alpha-beta T cells came from several hundred expanded graft clones.

Unique molecular identifiers were incorporated during preparation of the TCRbeta library. One entry per CDR3 protein, called by TCRdb with MiXCR from the PCR reads. The profile shows about 200,000 distinct CDR3 sequences, roughly 6.5% of them singletons. The specimen comprised PBMCs, sampled before TCRalphabeta/CD19-depleted stem cell transplant. V is TRBV7-6 and J is TRBJ2-4, with 9 bases aligning to TRBD2. The receptor was derived from a girl under three years old with combined immunodeficiency, due to receive a stem cell transplant. The CDR3, as DNA: TGTGCCAGCAGCTGGGACAAGGCGGGAGGGCCGAGGAACATTCAGTACTTC. As protein: CASSWDKAGGPRNIQYF.